This T cell receptor (beta chain) emerged from a study of blood T cell repertoires in COVID-19 (dated by TCRdb to the early 2020s). About the full investigation: Samples from collaborators originated in the United States, Italy and Spain and spanned both the acute and convalescent phases of COVID-19. The material from the prospective study consisted of cDNA or gDNA derived from T cells, B-cell-depleted T cells, or PBMCs. Deeply sampled blood TCRbeta repertoires from subjects exposed to, actively infected with, or recovered from COVID-19 were included in the dataset. A freely available public database, intended as a resource for researchers studying the immune response to SARS-CoV-2, is where the repertoires were released. The samples were drawn from the first 160 participants of the ongoing ImmuneRACE study and from 1,254 subjects provided by 6 global collaborators. The sample metadata nearly always contained a de-identified subject ID, COVID-19 status, age in years and sex. Where HLA class I and class II types were available, the types were taken from metadata supplied by the sample provider, not from assay-based typing.

Collaborating institutions collected whole blood in K2EDTA tubes following their own protocols. For TCRbeta analysis, collaborators shipped samples in one of three forms: frozen whole blood, isolated PBMCs, or DNA extracted from either of those sample types. Of note for this clone: Its antigen is unknown. No base quality values were provided; no much bigger clone lies one nucleotide off.

From the germline V gene (reference sequence), CDR1 is LNHDA and CDR2 is SQIVND. The germline ends are 8 bases apart after V is trimmed by 0 bases and J by 5 bases. Including the terminal cysteine and phenylalanine, the CDR3 comprises 14 residues. Only the CDR3 DNA is retained, 42 bases long and in frame from the first base. Results and caveats for the whole study, not just this receptor: Clinical and demographic metadata were provided uncurated, with the amount varying by source and participant.

The immunoSEQ Assay, a bias-controlled multiplex PCR, was used to amplify TCRbeta CDR3 regions from genomic DNA. Turning to the authors' computational methods: Nucleated cell counts per sample were estimated from amplification of reference gene primers within the assay. Sequence reads were collapsed and filtered to measure the absolute abundance of every unique TCRbeta CDR3 rearrangement. Productive Simpson clonality was computed per sample as the square root of Simpson's diversity index over productive rearrangements. TCRdb stores this immuneACCESS table with in-frame sequences only. Part of the clones is absent; in the studies checked, under half of the shortfall reflects unresolved V genes, and no reason is known for the rest. V and J calls and clone size are copied from that table; D and trimming were computed from the DNA. Present in this sample are around 200,000 clones, more than 70% of which were seen just once. Clones ranked in the top ten supply 2% to 3% of the sample.

The chain couples TRBV19 to TRBJ1-5, with the D gene call left open. This TCR came from a man aged 35 to 55 with active or convalescent COVID-19. Material for sequencing was peripheral blood. The sequence in DNA is TGTGCCAGTAGTATAGACGACGGGGATCAGCCCCAGCATTTT. Its translation is CASSIDDGDQPQHF.